Listed here are 25 T cell receptor beta chains from one sample, sequenced in a study of T cell responses to AZD1222 COVID-19 vaccine. TCRdb's table, derived via immunoSEQ multiplex PCR, lists solely in-frame clones and lacks some. This table holds around 140,000 clones, 90% found once. The input for sequencing was peripheral blood, taken on day 0 of AZD1222 vaccination. The receptors here all came from an adult in good health.

This clone was observed a single time. The sample has other DNA sequences that encode this CDR3 too. V usage is TRBV11-2 and J usage is TRBJ1-6; D not resolved. The CDR3 covers 12 residues. Germline CDR1 and CDR2: SGHAT and FQNNGV. V was clipped by 5 bases and J by 7 bases, with 6 bases between them. For the CDR3, the DNA is TGTGCCAGCAGCCCACCGAATTCACCCCTCCACTTT. As protein: CASSPPNSPLHF.

The chain joins TRBV6-2 or TRBV6-3 to TRBJ1-1; weak D call: TRBD1 (6 bases). The CDR3 length is 16 residues. Germline V gene sequence: CDR1 MNHEY, CDR2 SVGEGT. V lost 6 bases, J lost 0 bases, and 17 bases lay in between. The CDR3 DNA reads TGTGCCAGCAGCGACGGGGCTCAGGGGATGAACACTGAAGCTTTCTTT. This encodes CASSDGAQGMNTEAFF.

This chain connects TRBV6-5 to TRBJ2-2; possibly TRBD1 for D (6 bases). With 9 bases removed from V and 8 bases from J, the gap between germline ends came to 13 bases. CDR1 MNHEY and CDR2 SVGAGI come from the germline V gene. The CDR3 is 12 amino acids. In DNA, the CDR3 is TGTGCCAGTAATGGGGACAAGGGGGAGCTGTTTTTT. This codes for CASNGDKGELFF.

This chain joins TRBV4-1 and TRBJ2-1; the match to TRBD1 covers 8 bases. From germline, CDR1 is MGHRA and CDR2 YSYEKL. V lost 4 bases and J lost 1; bases outside the gene matches: 6. The CDR3 contains 16 residues. CDR3 sequence (DNA): TGCGCCAGCAGCCGCTCCGGGACAGGATCCTACAATGAGCAGTTCTTC. Translated, it gives CASSRSGTGSYNEQFF.

The CDR3 is CARSLGVGDHYGYTF. The DNA of the CDR3 is TGTGCCAGAAGCTTGGGTGTAGGGGATCACTATGGCTACACCTTC. The rearrangement links TRBV5-3 to TRBJ1-2; possible D gene TRBD1, 5 bases. TRBV5-3 is placed among ORFs of uncertain function. The CDR3 length is 15 residues. Trimming removed 0 bases at V and 3 bases at J, with 12 bases between.

The CDR3 DNA reads as TGTGCCAGCATCCTGCGGCAAAAAGCTTTCTTT. It translates to CASILRQKAFF. The chain is built from TRBV6-5 and TRBJ1-1; D is unresolved. The germline gives CDR1 MNHEY, CDR2 SVGAGI. The CDR3 has 11 amino acids. With 7 bases removed from V and 9 bases from J, the gap between germline ends came to 12 bases.

There are a few counts of this clone. The chain couples TRBV19 to TRBJ1-5, with unresolved D. V lost 2 bases and J 11 bases, leaving 19 bases between the germline ends. The CDR3 totals 15 residues. Germline loops: CDR1 LNHDA, CDR2 SQIVND (reference sequence). CDR3 nucleotide sequence: TGTGCCAGTAGTATAAGACGACGGACCAACGGATCCCAGCATTTT. Amino acid sequence: CASSIRRRTNGSQHF.

The V and J genes are TRBV5-6 and TRBJ1-1; 8 bases map to TRBD1. Germline values: CDR1 SGHDT, CDR2 YYEEEE. The CDR3 consists of 11 residues. V trimming: 4 bases; J trimming: 8 bases; junction bases outside the gene matches: 1. The CDR3 bases are TGTGCCAGCAGCAGGGACAGGGAAGCTTTCTTT. Its protein is CASSRDREAFF.

This clone was picked up a small number of times. The chain recombines TRBV14 with TRBJ1-4, with D unclear. CDR3 size: 15 residues. Per germline, CDR1 SGHDN and CDR2 FVKESK. Deletions cut 2 bases from V and 5 bases from J, with 12 bases between. This CDR3 is CASSQNFGTNEKLFF. In DNA, the CDR3 is TGTGCCAGCAGCCAAAATTTCGGAACAAATGAAAAACTGTTTTTT. Drawing the rest from reference TRBV14 and TRBJ1-4, the complete variable domain is EAGVTQFPSHSVIEKGQTVTLRCDPISGHDNLYWYRRVMGKEIKFLLHFVKESKQDESGMPNNRFLAERTGGTYSTLKVQPAELEDSGVYFCASSQNFGTNEKLFFGSGTQLSVL.

This sequence joins TRBV4-3 and TRBJ2-1, with D perhaps TRBD2 (7 bases). CDR1 and CDR2 from the germline V gene are LGHNA and YSLEER. CDR3 length: 15 residues. Deletions cut 1 base from V and 8 bases from J, with 15 bases between. CDR3 sequence (DNA): TGCGCCAGCAGCCAAGTTTTTGACGGGGGGCATGAGCAGTTCTTC. Translating it yields CASSQVFDGGHEQFF.

V is TRBV7-3 and J is TRBJ1-1, with D maybe TRBD1 (6 bases). Between the trimmed V and J ends, which lost 3 bases and 4 bases, there was a span of 15 bases. The CDR3 totals 15 residues. Germline CDR1 SGHTA, CDR2 FQGTGA. CDR3 sequence (DNA): TGTGCCAGCAGCTTTAATGGGGGCCCGGTCACTGAAGCTTTCTTT. This codes for CASSFNGGPVTEAFF.

This clone was seen once. V is TRBV2 and J is TRBJ1-2; D gene uncertain. The germline V and J ends were trimmed by 3 bases and 3 bases, with 26 bases remaining between them. The CDR3 sequence is 19 residues long. Per germline, CDR1 SNHLY and CDR2 FYNNEI. CDR3 region: CASSDSSRISPRVDYGYTF. CDR3 DNA sequence: TGTGCCAGCAGTGACAGCTCCCGGATCTCCCCTAGGGTAGACTATGGCTACACCTTC.

The V gene is TRBV7-3, the J gene TRBJ1-1; D is unresolved. The CDR3 length is 13 residues. The ends were cut back, 8 bases at V and 0 bases at J, with 10 bases in the middle. Germline lookup yields CDR1 SGHTA and CDR2 FQGTGA. CDR3 sequence (DNA): TGTGCCAGCTCCTGGACGGTGAACACTGAAGCTTTCTTT. The encoded protein is CASSWTVNTEAFF.

V gene TRBV27 combines with J gene TRBJ1-6, with 7 bases that match TRBD1. Germline V gives CDR1 MNHEY, CDR2 SMNVEV (reference sequence). The J segment lost 9 bases and the V segment lost 5 bases, leaving 13 bases of the junction unmatched. The CDR3 runs to 16 residues. The CDR3 sequence is CASSREGRTGVSPLHF. The CDR3 DNA is TGTGCCAGCAGTAGAGAGGGACGCACAGGGGTTTCACCCCTCCACTTT.

In its sample, this clone was seen once. The V call is TRBV4-2, the J call TRBJ2-1; D is unresolved. There are 12 residues in the CDR3. Germline V gene data show CDR1 as LGHNA and CDR2 as YNFKEQ. Trimming cost V 1 base and J 10 bases, with 8 bases left between them. CDR3 sequence: CASSQVAWEQFF. The CDR3 DNA reads TGTGCCAGCAGCCAAGTTGCTTGGGAGCAGTTCTTC.

The CDR3 sequence is CASSPLGSEGYTF. The CDR3 region has the DNA TGTGCCAGCAGCCCTCTGGGGTCGGAAGGCTACACCTTC. The chain carries TRBV5-8 and TRBJ1-2; the D is unclear. CDR1 is SGHTS and CDR2 is YDEGEE in the germline V gene. The V and J ends lost 4 bases and 8 bases respectively, with 15 bases between them. This CDR3 has 13 residues.

The chain couples TRBV20-1 to TRBJ2-4; D possibly uses TRBD1 or TRBD2 (5 bases each). Trimming cost V 3 bases and J 2 bases, with 14 bases left between them. CDR3 length: 15 residues. Germline CDR1 and CDR2: DFQATT and SNEGSKA (reference sequence). The CDR3 DNA sequence: TGCAGTGCTAGTGGTCCCCGGGGACCCAAAAACATTCAGTACTTC. This encodes CSASGPRGPKNIQYF.

This rearrangement joins TRBV30 to TRBJ2-2; D not resolved. The CDR3 spans 13 residues. Per the germline V gene, CDR1 is GTSNPN and CDR2 is SVGIG (reference sequence). The germline V and J ends were trimmed by 0 bases and 2 bases, with 4 bases remaining between them. In DNA form, the CDR3 reads TGTGCCTGGAGTGTGGATAACACCGGGGAGCTGTTTTTT. It translates to CAWSVDNTGELFF.

J is TRBJ1-1 and V is TRBV7-9, with no clear D. Germline loops: CDR1 SEHNR, CDR2 FQNEAQ (reference sequence). V was cut by 3 bases and J by 8 bases, with 10 bases left in between. The CDR3 spans 12 residues. CDR3 protein: CASSLGLGEAFF. The CDR3 bases are TGTGCCAGCAGCTTGGGCTTGGGAGAAGCTTTCTTT.

The chain couples TRBV4-2 to TRBJ2-7; D is ambiguous. Trimming pared 3 bases from V and 5 bases from J, leaving 14 bases between. Germline V gene sequence: CDR1 LGHNA, CDR2 YNFKEQ. This CDR3 comprises 14 residues. CDR3 region: CASSQGNLDHEQYF. The CDR3, as DNA: TGTGCCAGCAGCCAGGGGAATTTGGACCACGAGCAGTACTTC.

This rearrangement joins TRBV4-1 to TRBJ1-5, with D possibly matching TRBD1 (6 bases). The germline CDR1 and CDR2 sequences are MGHRA and YSYEKL. The CDR3 is made up of 15 amino acids. V gave up 4 bases and J gave up 2 bases, with 12 bases separating them. The CDR3, as DNA: TGCGCCAGCAGCCTGCGGGGGGCAGGCAATCAGCCCCAGCATTTT. Translating gives CASSLRGAGNQPQHF.

This clone came up once. The rearrangement joins TRBV7-2 to TRBJ1-2; TRBD1 aligns across 7 bases. Trimming took 4 bases from V and 4 from J; bases not matched to a gene: 6. CDR3 length: 14 residues. Germline lookup yields CDR1 SGHTA and CDR2 FQGNSA. CDR3: CASSSGQVPYGYTF. DNA for the CDR3: TGTGCCAGCAGCTCCGGACAGGTTCCCTATGGCTACACCTTC. Full variable domain (rest looked up from reference TRBV7-2 and TRBJ1-2): GAGVSQSPSNKVTEKGKDVELRCDPISGHTALYWYRQSLGQGLEFLIYFQGNSAPDKSGLPSDRFSAERTGGSVSTLTIQRTQQEDSAVYLCASSSGQVPYGYTFGSGTRLTVV.

Points on this clone: Other nucleotide sequences from this sample produce the same CDR3. The chain's CDR3 is CASSLGGNYGYTF. CDR3 nucleotides: TGTGCCAGCAGTTTAGGGGGTAACTATGGCTACACCTTC. The rearrangement links TRBV27 to TRBJ1-2; D possibly corresponds to TRBD1 (5 bases). The CDR3 runs 13 residues. V gave up 2 bases and J gave up 1 base, with 5 bases separating them. CDR1 MNHEY and CDR2 SMNVEV come from the germline V gene (reference sequence).

The chain has TRBV3-1 (or the pseudogene TRBV3-2) and TRBJ1-3; D is ambiguous. V was pared by 1 base and J by 0 bases, with 7 bases between. Germline-derived CDR1 and CDR2 are LGHDT and YNNKEL (reference sequence). The CDR3 loop spans 15 amino acids. The CDR3: CASSQVGVSGNTIYF. The CDR3, as DNA: TGTGCCAGCAGCCAAGTTGGTGTCTCTGGAAACACCATATATTTT.

The chain links TRBV29-1 to TRBJ1-2; TRBD1 matches 8 bases. V was pared by 0 bases and J by 8 bases, with 20 bases of the junction left unmatched. CDR3 size: 18 residues. Germline CDR1 and CDR2: SQVTM and ANQGSEA. The CDR3 DNA reads as TGCAGCGTTGAAGACGCACCCGGGACAGGACCCCCTATAGTAGGCTACACCTTC. It codes for CSVEDAPGTGPPIVGYTF.